Here is one T cell receptor beta chain with its context. The antigen it recognizes is unknown. There are no base qualities to consult, and no much larger clone falls within one base. The source of the sample is a study of identical twins (dated by TCRdb to the mid-2010s). Study-level background: The study deep-sequenced TCR alpha and beta repertoires from monozygotic twins, unrelated adults of various ages and cord blood to test whether fetal clonotypes persist. To rule out contamination, the twin experiments were replicated at different times with different library preparation protocols. Points the paper makes about the study in general: Recombination models systematically underestimated out-of-frame TCR alpha sharing in monozygotic twins but agreed with sharing between unrelated individuals. Compared with coincidental sharing between unrelated individuals, out-of-frame TCR alpha sequences shared between twins showed an excess of sequences with low generation probability. Invariant T cells such as MAIT and iNKT could partly confound zero-insertion analyses, though diverse VJ usage argued against this for most clonotypes. Conclusions relied on cross-sectional statistical analysis, since the same donors could not be followed over many years. Fewer insertions were carried by abundant cord blood beta clonotypes; a weaker similar trend was observed in young adult naive repertoires, while no such trend was observed in memory repertoires. Excess twin sharing in beta out-of-frame sequences was weaker because fewer shared sequences lowered the signal-to-noise ratio.

Receptors were amplified or captured by 5' RACE. Sequencer: Illumina HiSeq 2000. Template switching introduced a universal primer binding site; the final cDNA contained a unique molecular identifier, enabling accurate counting of TCR cDNA molecules. Specific primers in the conserved constant-segment region were used to synthesize first-strand cDNA for TCR alpha and beta chains. To control for contamination, every cDNA library was double barcoded, receiving both a SMART-Mk sample barcode and Illumina barcodes. TruSeq adapter sequences, together with Illumina sample barcodes, were added in two successive PCR steps. TCR alpha and beta cDNA libraries were sequenced on the Illumina HiSeq platform with custom primers. Per the source publication's procedure: MiGEC processed the raw reads to extract unique molecular identifiers, while MiXCR was used to determine the CDR3 positions. For each individual, recombination models were inferred using an EM algorithm with the repgenHMM and IGoR tools. The analysis of shared clonotypes was done with the tcR package in R, with sharing normalized by the product of cloneset sizes. To study raw recombination free of thymic and clonal selection effects, out-of-frame nonproductive sequences were analyzed. Starting from the raw public reads, TCRdb applied fastp trimming at Q25, assembled clones with MiXCR and retained in-frame beta chains. A single entry per CDR3 protein holds the most common genes and DNA from its merged rows. V and J calls and clone size were set by TCRdb, not the authors. In all, the sample holds 350,000 to 400,000 distinct CDR3 sequences, and approximately 9.1% of those were seen once. Over 7% of the sample is in the top ten clones.

V is clipped by 8 bases and J by 7 bases, and the sequence between their germline boundaries is 17 bases long. Taken from the germline V gene, the CDR1 and CDR2 loops are MDHEN and SYDVKM. The CDR3 holds 14 amino acids from the cysteine to the phenylalanine. CDR3 DNA is the only sequence kept; it has 42 bases, read in frame from the first base. Only healthy Caucasian donors were included. The researchers also sequenced three unrelated adults who were not twins: a male aged 18 to 30, a male aged 50 to 60, and a female aged 50 to 60. Miltenyi CD45RO+ enrichment and human naive T-cell isolation kits were used to isolate memory (CD45RO+) and naive T cells from PBMC.

Recombination joined TRBV28 with TRBJ2-2; a tentative D match to TRBD1 spans 5 bases. The clonotype originates from a woman in her forties or fifties in good health. Sequenced input: naive T cells sorted from blood. In light of the paper, this sample's cell subset or site label describes: cells isolated with a human naive T-cell isolation kit. The CDR3 here reads CASGEGAQIGELFF. Read as DNA, the sequence is TGTGCCAGCGGGGAAGGGGCGCAAATCGGGGAGCTGTTTTTT.